This T cell receptor beta chain comes out of a study of tumour-infiltrating T cells in Burkitt lymphoma. Libraries were prepared by immunoSEQ multiplex PCR; TCRdb keeps only in-frame clonotypes and omits some of them. Of 1,500 to 2,000 clones listed, 17% are singletons. Trimming took 4 bases from V and 5 from J; bases not matched to a gene: 4. Germline CDR1 MNHEY, CDR2 SMNVEV (reference sequence). The CDR3 contains 15 residues. The chain combines TRBV27 with TRBJ2-2; 10 bases are shared with TRBD1. The material sequenced was tumor tissue. This TCR derives from a human donor with Burkitt lymphoma. Here the CDR3 reads CASSWTGGGTGELFF. CDR3 sequence (DNA): TGTGCCAGCAGTTGGACAGGGGGGGGGACCGGGGAGCTGTTTTTT.